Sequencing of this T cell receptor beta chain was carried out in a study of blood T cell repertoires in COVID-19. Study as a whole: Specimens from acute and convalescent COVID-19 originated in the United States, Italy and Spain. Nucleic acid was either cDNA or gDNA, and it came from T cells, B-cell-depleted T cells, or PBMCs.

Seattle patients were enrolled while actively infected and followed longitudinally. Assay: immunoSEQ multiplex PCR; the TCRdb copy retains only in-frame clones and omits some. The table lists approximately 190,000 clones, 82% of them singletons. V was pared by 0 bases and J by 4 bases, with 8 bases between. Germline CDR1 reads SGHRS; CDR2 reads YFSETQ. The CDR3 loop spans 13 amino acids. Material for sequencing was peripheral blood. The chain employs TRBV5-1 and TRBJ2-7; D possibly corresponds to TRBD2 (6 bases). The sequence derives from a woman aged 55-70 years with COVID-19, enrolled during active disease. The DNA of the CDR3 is TGCGCCAGCAGCTTGGAGGGGAGGTACGAGCAGTACTTC. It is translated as CASSLEGRYEQYF.